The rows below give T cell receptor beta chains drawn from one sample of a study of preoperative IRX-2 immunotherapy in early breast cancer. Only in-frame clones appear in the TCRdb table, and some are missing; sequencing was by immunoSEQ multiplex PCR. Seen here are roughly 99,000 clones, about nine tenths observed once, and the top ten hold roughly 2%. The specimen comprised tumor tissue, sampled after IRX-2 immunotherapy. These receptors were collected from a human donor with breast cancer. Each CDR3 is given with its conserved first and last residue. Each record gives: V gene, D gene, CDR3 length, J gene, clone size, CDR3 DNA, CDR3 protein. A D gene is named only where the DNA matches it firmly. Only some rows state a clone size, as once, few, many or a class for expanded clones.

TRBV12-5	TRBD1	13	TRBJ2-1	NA	TGTGCCAGTTTTCGGACAGGGGACAATGAGCAGTTCTTC	CASFRTGDNEQFF
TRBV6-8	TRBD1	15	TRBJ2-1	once	TGTGCCAGCAGGCGTGACAGGGAGTCCTACAATGAGCAGTTCTTC	CASRRDRESYNEQFF
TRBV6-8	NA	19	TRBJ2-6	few	TGTGCCAGCAGTTACTCTGGGGTCCCCCTCCTCTCTGGGGCCAACGTCCTGACTTTC	CASSYSGVPLLSGANVLTF
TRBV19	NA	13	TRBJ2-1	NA	TGTGCCAGTAGTGAGCAAGCAGGGGATGAGCAGTTCTTC	CASSEQAGDEQFF
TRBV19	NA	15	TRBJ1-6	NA	TGTGCCAGTAGTATAGATGTTGGTCGAAATTCACCCCTCCACTTT	CASSIDVGRNSPLHF
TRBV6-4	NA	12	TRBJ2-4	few	TGTGCCAGCAGTGGCCTATTAAACATTCAGTACTTC	CASSGLLNIQYF
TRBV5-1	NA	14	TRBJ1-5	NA	TGCGCCAGCAGCTTGGGGGGGAACAATCAGCCCCAGCATTTT	CASSLGGNNQPQHF
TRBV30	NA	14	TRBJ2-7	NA	TGTGCCTGGAGATTTGGAGGGAATAGCTACGAGCAGTACTTC	CAWRFGGNSYEQYF
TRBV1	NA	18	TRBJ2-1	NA	TGCGCCAGTTTACCGGGACTAGCGGGGGGGTTCAAAATCCATGAGCAGTTCTTC	CASLPGLAGGFKIHEQFF
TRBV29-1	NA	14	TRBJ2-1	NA	TGCAGCGTTGAAGAGCGCCGCTTTCCCCCTGAGCAGTTCTTC	CSVEERRFPPEQFF
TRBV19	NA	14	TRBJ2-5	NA	TGTGCCAGTAGTATATCAGGGTACCAAGAGACCCAGTACTTC	CASSISGYQETQYF
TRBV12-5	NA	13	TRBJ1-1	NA	TGTGCCACTCTGGGGGTCTTCGGCACTGAAGCTTTCTTT	CATLGVFGTEAFF
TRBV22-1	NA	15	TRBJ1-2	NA	TGTGCCAGCAGTCGAGGGAGTCGGGGCGACTATGGCTACACCTTC	CASSRGSRGDYGYTF
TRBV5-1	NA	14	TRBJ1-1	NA	TGCGCCAGCAGCTACTACAGTGCCGGGGGTGAAGCTTTCTTT	CASSYYSAGGEAFF
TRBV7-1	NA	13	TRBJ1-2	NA	TGTGCCAGCAGCCCCTACCCGGACGAAGGCTACACCTTC	CASSPYPDEGYTF
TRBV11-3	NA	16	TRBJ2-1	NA	TGTGCCAGCAGCTTATTTGTCTCTCAGTCCTACAATGAGCAGTTCTTC	CASSLFVSQSYNEQFF
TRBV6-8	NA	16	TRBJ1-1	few	TGTGCCATCAGTGGGGCGAGGGACGGCCGCGCGGCTGAAGCTTTCTTT	CAISGARDGRAAEAFF
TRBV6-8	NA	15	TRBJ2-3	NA	TGTGCCAGCAGTTACGCTTCCGCGGGCCCAGATACGCAGTATTTT	CASSYASAGPDTQYF
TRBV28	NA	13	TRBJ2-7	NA	TGTGCCAGCAGTTTAGGTCAGTACTACGAGCAGTACTTC	CASSLGQYYEQYF
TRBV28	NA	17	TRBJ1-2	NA	TGTGCCAGCAGTTTCCCCCGGGGGGCGAGGAGGCTCTATGGCTACACCTTC	CASSFPRGARRLYGYTF
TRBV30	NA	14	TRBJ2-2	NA	TGTGCCTGGAGTGGGGTAGCGGAGGTCGGGGAGCTGTTTTTT	CAWSGVAEVGELFF
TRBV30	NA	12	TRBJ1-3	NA	TGTGCCTGGAGTCCCTGGGGAAACACCATATATTTT	CAWSPWGNTIYF
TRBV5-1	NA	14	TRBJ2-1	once	TGCGCCAGCAGCTTGAAGGCAGGCCACAATGAGCAGTTCTTC	CASSLKAGHNEQFF
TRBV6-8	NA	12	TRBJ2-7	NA	TGTGCCAGCAGTGCAAGCGCCTACGAGCAGTACTTC	CASSASAYEQYF
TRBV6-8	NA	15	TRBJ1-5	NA	TGTGCCAGCAGTAAAGCCCGGGACACCTATCAGCCCCAGCATTTT	CASSKARDTYQPQHF
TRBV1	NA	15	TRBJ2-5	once	TGCACCAGCAGCCTAGCGCGGGGGGGCCAAGAGACCCAGTACTTC	CTSSLARGGQETQYF
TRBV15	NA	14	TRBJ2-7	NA	TGTGCCACCAGCAGAGAGGGGGGAGCCTACGAGCAGTACTTC	CATSREGGAYEQYF
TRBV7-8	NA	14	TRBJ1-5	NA	TGTGCCAGCAGCTTCTGGGGGTTCAATCAGCCCCAGCATTTT	CASSFWGFNQPQHF
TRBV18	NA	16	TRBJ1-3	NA	TGTGCCAGCTCACCAACAACAGGGCTCTCTGGAAACACCATATATTTT	CASSPTTGLSGNTIYF
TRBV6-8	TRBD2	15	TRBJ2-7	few	TGTGCCAGCAGCCAGAGCGGGAGGGCCTCCTACGAGCAGTACTTC	CASSQSGRASYEQYF
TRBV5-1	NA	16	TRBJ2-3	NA	TGCGCCAGCAGCTTGGTCGTCGTAAAAAGCACAGATACGCAGTATTTT	CASSLVVVKSTDTQYF
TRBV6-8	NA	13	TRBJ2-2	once	TGTGCCAGCAGCCTCGTGGCTGCCGGGGAGCTGTTTTTT	CASSLVAAGELFF
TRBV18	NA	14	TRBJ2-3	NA	TGTGCCAGCTCCTCAGGGTTTGGTCCAGATACGCAGTATTTT	CASSSGFGPDTQYF
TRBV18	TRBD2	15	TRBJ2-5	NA	TGTGCCAGCTCACCATGGACCGGGGGGCAAGAGACCCAGTACTTC	CASSPWTGGQETQYF
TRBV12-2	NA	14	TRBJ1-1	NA	TGTGCAGCAGGGGAATTGACAGGGATCACTGAAGCTTTCTTT	CAAGELTGITEAFF
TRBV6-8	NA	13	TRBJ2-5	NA	TGTGCCAGCAGCCAGAACCGAGGAGAGACCCAGTACTTC	CASSQNRGETQYF
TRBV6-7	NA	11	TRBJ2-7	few	TGTGCCAGCAGTAACAGGGACGAGCAGTACTTC	CASSNRDEQYF
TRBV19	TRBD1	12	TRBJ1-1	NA	TGTGCCAGTAGTCGACAGGGGGCCGGTGCTTTCTTT	CASSRQGAGAFF
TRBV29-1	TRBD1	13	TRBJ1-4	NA	TGCAGCGTTACGGACAGGGTCAATGAAAAACTGTTTTTT	CSVTDRVNEKLFF
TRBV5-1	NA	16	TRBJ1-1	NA	TGCGCCAGCAGCTTGGCCGAAGCTTATCGAGGGACTGAAGCTTTCTTT	CASSLAEAYRGTEAFF
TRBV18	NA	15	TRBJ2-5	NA	TGTGCCAGCTCACCACAGCAATGGGGTCAGGAGACCCAGTACTTC	CASSPQQWGQETQYF
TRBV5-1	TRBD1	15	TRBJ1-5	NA	TGCGCCAGCAGCTGGGGACAGGATAGCAATCAGCCCCAGCATTTT	CASSWGQDSNQPQHF
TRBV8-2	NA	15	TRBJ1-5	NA	TGTGCCAACAAGGGGGCCGGGTATAGCAATCAGCCCCAGCATTTT	CANKGAGYSNQPQHF
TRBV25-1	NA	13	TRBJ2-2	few	TGTGCCAGCAGTGAATCGGGTACCGGGGAGCTGTTTTTT	CASSESGTGELFF
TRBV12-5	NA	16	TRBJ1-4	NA	TGTGCTAGTGGTTTGGCCCGCCGGGGCATAAATGAAAAACTGTTTTTT	CASGLARRGINEKLFF
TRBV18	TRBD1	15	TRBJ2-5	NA	TGTGCCAGCTCACCCCTTGGGACAGGCGGGGAGACCCAGTACTTC	CASSPLGTGGETQYF
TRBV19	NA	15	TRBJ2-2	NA	TGTGCCAGTAGTACCCCGGGCCCTATATCTCGGGAGCTGTTTTTT	CASSTPGPISRELFF
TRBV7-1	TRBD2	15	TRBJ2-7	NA	TGTGCCAGCAGTCTACTCAGCGGGAGTCTTTACGAGCAGTACTTC	CASSLLSGSLYEQYF
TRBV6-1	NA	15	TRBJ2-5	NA	TGTGCCAGCAGTGAAGTTCCCCCAACAGGGGAGACCCAGTACTTC	CASSEVPPTGETQYF
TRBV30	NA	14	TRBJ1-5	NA	TGTGCCTGGAGCTCCGGGGGGAATCATCAGCCCCAGCATTTT	CAWSSGGNHQPQHF
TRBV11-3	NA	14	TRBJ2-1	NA	TGTGCCAGCAGCTTGGGGGAGAGGAACGCGGGGCAGTTCTTC	CASSLGERNAGQFF
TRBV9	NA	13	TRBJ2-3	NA	TGTGCCAGCGGTGACGGGGTTGGAGATACGCAGTATTTT	CASGDGVGDTQYF
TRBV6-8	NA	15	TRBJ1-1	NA	TGTGCCAGCAGTTACCTTCGACAGGACAACACTGAAGCTTTCTTT	CASSYLRQDNTEAFF
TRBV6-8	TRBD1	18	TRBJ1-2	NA	TGTGCCATCAGATCAACGTTAGCGGACAGGTATTTCAACTATGGCTACACCTTC	CAIRSTLADRYFNYGYTF